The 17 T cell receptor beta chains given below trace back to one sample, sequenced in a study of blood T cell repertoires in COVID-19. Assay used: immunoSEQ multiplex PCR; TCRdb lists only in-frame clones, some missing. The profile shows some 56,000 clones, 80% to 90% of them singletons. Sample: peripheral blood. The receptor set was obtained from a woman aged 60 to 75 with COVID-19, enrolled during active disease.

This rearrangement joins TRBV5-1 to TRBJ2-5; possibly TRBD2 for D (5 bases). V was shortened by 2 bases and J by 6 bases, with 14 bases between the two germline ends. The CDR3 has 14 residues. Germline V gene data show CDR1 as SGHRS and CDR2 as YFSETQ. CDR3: CASSFDTAAQTQYF. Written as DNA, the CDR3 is TGCGCCAGCAGCTTTGACACAGCGGCCCAGACCCAGTACTTC.

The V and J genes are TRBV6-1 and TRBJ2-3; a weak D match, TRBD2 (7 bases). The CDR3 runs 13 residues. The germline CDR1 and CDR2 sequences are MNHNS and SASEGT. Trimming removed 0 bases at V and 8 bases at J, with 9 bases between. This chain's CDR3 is CASSEARGRTQYF. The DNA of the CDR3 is TGTGCCAGCAGTGAAGCGCGGGGGCGTACGCAGTATTTT.

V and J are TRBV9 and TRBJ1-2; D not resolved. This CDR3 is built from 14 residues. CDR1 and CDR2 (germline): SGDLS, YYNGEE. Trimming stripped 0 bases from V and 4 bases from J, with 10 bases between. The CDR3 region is CASSVGVSGYGYTF. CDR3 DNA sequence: TGTGCCAGCAGCGTAGGAGTATCCGGCTATGGCTACACCTTC.

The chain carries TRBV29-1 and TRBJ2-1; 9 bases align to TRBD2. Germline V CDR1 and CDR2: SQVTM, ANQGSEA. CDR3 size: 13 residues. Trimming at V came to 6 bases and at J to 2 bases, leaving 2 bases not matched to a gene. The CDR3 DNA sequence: TGCAGCGTGCGGGAGGGCCCCTACAATGAGCAGTTCTTC. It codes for CSVREGPYNEQFF.

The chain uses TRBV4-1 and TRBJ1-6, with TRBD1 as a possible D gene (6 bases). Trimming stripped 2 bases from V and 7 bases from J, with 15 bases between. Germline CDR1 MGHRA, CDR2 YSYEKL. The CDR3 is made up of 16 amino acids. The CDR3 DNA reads TGCGCCAGCAGCCAAAGCTTGGACAGCCGGAATTCACCCCTCCACTTT. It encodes CASSQSLDSRNSPLHF.

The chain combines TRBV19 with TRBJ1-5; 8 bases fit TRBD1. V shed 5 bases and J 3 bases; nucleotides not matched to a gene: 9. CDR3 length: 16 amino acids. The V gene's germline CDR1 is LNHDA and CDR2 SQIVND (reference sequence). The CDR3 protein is CASSLTRGLFNQPQHF. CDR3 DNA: TGTGCCAGTAGTCTAACCAGGGGGCTCTTCAATCAGCCCCAGCATTTT. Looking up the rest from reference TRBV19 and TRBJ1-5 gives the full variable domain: DGGITQSPKYLFRKEGQNVTLSCEQNLNHDAMYWYRQDPGQGLRLIYYSQIVNDFQKGDIAEGYSVSREKKESFPLTVTSAQKNPTAFYLCASSLTRGLFNQPQHFGDGTRLSIL.

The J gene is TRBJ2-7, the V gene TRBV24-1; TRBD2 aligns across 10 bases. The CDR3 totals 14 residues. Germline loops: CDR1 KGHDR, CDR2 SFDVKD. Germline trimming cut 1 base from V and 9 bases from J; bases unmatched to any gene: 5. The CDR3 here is CATSDFTSGIGQYF. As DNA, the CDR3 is TGTGCCACCAGTGATTTTACTAGCGGGATTGGGCAGTACTTC.

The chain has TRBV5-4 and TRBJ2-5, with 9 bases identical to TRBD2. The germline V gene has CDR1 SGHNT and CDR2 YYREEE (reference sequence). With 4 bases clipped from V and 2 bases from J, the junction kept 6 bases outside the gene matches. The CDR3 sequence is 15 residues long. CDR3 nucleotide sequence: TGTGCCAGCAGCCATGGACTAGCGAAACAAGAGACCCAGTACTTC. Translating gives CASSHGLAKQETQYF.

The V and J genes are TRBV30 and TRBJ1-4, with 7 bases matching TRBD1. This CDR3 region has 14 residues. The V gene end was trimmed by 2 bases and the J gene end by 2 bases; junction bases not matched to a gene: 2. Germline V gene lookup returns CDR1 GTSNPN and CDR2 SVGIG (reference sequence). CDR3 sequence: CAWSKDRTNEKLFF. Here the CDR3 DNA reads TGTGCCTGGAGTAAGGACAGGACTAATGAAAAACTGTTTTTT.

The CDR3 coding sequence is TGTGCCAGCAGTTTAAGCTCCACAGGGGCACATACGCAGTATTTT. Protein sequence: CASSLSSTGAHTQYF. The rearrangement links TRBV28 to TRBJ2-3; the match to TRBD1 covers 7 bases. The V gene's germline CDR1 is MDHEN and CDR2 SYDVKM. This CDR3 is 15 amino acids long. V lost 2 bases and J lost 7; bases outside the gene matches: 9.

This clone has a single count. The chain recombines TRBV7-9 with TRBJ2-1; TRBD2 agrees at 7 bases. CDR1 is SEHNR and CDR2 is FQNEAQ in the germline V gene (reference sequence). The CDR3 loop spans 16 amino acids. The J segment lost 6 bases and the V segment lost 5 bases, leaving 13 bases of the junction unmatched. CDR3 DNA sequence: TGTGCCAGCAGCCACGCATCCTGGCGGGAGTTCAATGAGCAGTTCTTC. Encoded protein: CASSHASWREFNEQFF.

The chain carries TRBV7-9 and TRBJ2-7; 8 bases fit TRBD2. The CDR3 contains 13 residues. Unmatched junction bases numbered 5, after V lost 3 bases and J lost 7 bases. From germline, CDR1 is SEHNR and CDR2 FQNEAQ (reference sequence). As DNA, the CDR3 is TGTGCCAGCAGCTTTCGGGGGGGCGGGGAGCAGTACTTC. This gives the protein CASSFRGGGEQYF.

Here the CDR3 reads CASRAGTIQETQYF. The CDR3, as DNA: TGCGCCAGCAGAGCCGGGACAATCCAAGAGACCCAGTACTTC. The chain is built from TRBV5-1 and TRBJ2-5, with TRBD1 as a possible D gene (6 bases). Germline CDR1 SGHRS, CDR2 YFSETQ. CDR3 length equals 14 residues. Trimming removed 5 bases at V and 1 base at J, with 12 bases between.

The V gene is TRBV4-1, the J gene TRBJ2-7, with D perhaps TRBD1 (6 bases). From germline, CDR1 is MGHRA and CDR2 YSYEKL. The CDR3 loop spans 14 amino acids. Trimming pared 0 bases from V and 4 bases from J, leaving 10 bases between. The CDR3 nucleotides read TGCGCCAGCAGCCAAGACAGGGGTATTTACGAGCAGTACTTC. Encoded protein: CASSQDRGIYEQYF.

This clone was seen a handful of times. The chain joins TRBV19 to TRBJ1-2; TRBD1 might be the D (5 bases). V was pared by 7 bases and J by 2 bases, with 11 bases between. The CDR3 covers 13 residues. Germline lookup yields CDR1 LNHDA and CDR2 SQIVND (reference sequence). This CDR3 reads CASMVGPNYGYTF. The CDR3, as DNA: TGTGCCAGTATGGTGGGGCCCAACTATGGCTACACCTTC.

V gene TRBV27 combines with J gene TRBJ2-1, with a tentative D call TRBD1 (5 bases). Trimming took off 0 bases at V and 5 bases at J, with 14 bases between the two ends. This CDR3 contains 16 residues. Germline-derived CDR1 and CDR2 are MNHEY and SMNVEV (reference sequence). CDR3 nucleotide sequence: TGTGCCAGCAGTTTATCTCGGCGACAGAGTAACAATGAGCAGTTCTTC. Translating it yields CASSLSRRQSNNEQFF.

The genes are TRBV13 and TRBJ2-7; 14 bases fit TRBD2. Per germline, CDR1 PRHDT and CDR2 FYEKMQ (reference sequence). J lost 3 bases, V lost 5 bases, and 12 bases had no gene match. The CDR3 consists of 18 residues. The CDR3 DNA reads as TGTGCCAGCAGCCCCGGGACTAGCGGGAGCCGGGGGGGCTACGAGCAGTACTTC. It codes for CASSPGTSGSRGGYEQYF.